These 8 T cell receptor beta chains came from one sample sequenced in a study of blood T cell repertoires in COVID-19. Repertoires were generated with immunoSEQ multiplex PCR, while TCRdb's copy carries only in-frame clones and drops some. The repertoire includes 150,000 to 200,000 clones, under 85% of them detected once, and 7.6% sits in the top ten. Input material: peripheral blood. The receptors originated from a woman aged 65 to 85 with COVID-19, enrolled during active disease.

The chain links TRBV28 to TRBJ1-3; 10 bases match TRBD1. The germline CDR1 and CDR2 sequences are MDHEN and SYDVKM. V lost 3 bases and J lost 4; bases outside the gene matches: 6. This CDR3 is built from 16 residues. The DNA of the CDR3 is TGTGCCAGCAGTTTGAATCGGGGACAGGGGGGAAACACCATATATTTT. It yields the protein CASSLNRGQGGNTIYF.

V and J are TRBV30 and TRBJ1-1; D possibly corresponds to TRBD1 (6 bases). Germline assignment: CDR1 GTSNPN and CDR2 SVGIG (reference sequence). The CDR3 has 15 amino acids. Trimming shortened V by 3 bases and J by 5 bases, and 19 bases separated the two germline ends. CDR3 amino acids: CAWRGTRGRRTEAFF. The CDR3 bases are TGTGCCTGGAGGGGTACCAGGGGAAGGAGGACTGAAGCTTTCTTT.

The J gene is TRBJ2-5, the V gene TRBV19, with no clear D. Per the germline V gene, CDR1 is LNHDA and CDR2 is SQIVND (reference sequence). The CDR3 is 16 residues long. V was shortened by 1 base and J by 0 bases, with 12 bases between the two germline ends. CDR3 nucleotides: TGTGCCAGTAGTATAGGTTGGCTCCAGAACCAAGAGACCCAGTACTTC. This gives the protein CASSIGWLQNQETQYF.

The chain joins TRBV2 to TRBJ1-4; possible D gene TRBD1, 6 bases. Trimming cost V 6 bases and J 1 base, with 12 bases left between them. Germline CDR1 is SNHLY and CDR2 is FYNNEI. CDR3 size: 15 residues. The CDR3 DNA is TGTGCCAGCAGCCTACCGGGACAAACTAATGAAAAACTGTTTTTT. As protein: CASSLPGQTNEKLFF.

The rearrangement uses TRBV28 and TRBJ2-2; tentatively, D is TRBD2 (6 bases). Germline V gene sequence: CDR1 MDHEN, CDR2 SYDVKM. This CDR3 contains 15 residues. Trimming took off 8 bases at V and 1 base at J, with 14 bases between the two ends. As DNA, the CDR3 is TGTGCCAGCCTTTTCAGCGGGTTGAACACCGGGGAGCTGTTTTTT. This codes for CASLFSGLNTGELFF.

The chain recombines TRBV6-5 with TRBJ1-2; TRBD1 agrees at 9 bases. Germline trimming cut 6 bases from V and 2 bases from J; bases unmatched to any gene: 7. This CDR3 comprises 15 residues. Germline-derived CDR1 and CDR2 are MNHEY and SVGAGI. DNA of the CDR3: TGTGCCAGCAGGGCCTCGGGACAGGGAAACTATGGCTACACCTTC. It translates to CASRASGQGNYGYTF.

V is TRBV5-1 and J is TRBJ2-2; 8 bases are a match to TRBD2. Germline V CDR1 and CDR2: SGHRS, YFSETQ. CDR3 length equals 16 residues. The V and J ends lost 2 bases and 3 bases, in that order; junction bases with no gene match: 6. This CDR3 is CASSFVAGPYTGELFF. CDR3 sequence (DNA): TGCGCCAGCAGCTTTGTAGCGGGACCCTACACCGGGGAGCTGTTTTTT.

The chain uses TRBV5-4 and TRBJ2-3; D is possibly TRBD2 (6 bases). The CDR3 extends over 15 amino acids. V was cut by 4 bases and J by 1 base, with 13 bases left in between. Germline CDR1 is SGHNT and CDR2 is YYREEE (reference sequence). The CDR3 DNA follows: TGTGCCAGCAGCCGTGGCGGGATAGGCACAGATACGCAGTATTTT. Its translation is CASSRGGIGTDTQYF.